Each of the 16 T cell receptor beta chains below was sequenced from the same sample in a study of T cells in Graves' hyperthyroidism and ophthalmopathy. There were TCR beta CDR3 regions amplified from RNA transcripts. The HTBI primer set served for first-round RT-PCR of the TCR CDR3. TCRdb reprocessed the multiplex PCR reads with MiXCR, giving one entry per CDR3 protein. The table has roughly 530,000 distinct CDR3 sequences, roughly 15% seen once. What was sequenced was blood. The source of these receptors is a woman aged 18-29 years with Graves' ophthalmopathy.

The chain combines TRBV5-5 with TRBJ1-5; D uncertain. Germline lookup yields CDR1 SGHKS and CDR2 YYEKEE (reference sequence). The CDR3 has 14 amino acids. The V gene lost 2 bases and the J gene lost 3 bases, with 9 bases spanning the gap. CDR3 loop: CASSFTGDNQPQHF. DNA of the CDR3: TGTGCCAGCAGCTTTACGGGTGACAATCAGCCCCAGCATTTT.

This clonotype was seen many times. The chain joins TRBV12-3 or TRBV12-4 to TRBJ2-7; a possible D gene is TRBD1 (7 bases). Trimming cost V 2 bases and J 3 bases, with 14 bases left between them. The CDR3 spans 15 residues. This chain's CDR3 is CASSLMAGGIYEQYF. The CDR3 DNA follows: TGTGCCAGCAGTTTAATGGCAGGGGGGATCTACGAGCAGTACTTC.

This clonotype was seen many times. The chain uses TRBV6-5 and TRBJ1-4; 7 bases are shared with TRBD1. Germline values: CDR1 MNHEY, CDR2 SVGAGI. The V gene end was trimmed by 2 bases and the J gene end by 6 bases; junction bases not matched to a gene: 3. The CDR3 has 14 residues. CDR3 protein: CASSYGQGDEKLFF. For the CDR3, the DNA is TGTGCCAGCAGTTACGGTCAGGGGGATGAAAAACTGTTTTTT.

This clonotype was seen many times. V and J are TRBV7-2 and TRBJ2-7, with 12 bases that match TRBD2. CDR3 length equals 18 residues. CDR1 and CDR2 (germline): SGHTA, FQGNSA. The V segment lost 1 base and the J segment 6 bases; nucleotides outside the gene matches: 13. CDR3 bases: TGTGCCAGCAGCTTAGTTGCCCTGCTGACTAGCGGGAGAGCCGAGCAGTACTTC. Its protein product is CASSLVALLTSGRAEQYF. The whole variable domain, remainder taken from reference TRBV7-2 and TRBJ2-7, is GAGVSQSPSNKVTEKGKDVELRCDPISGHTALYWYRQSLGQGLEFLIYFQGNSAPDKSGLPSDRFSAERTGGSVSTLTIQRTQQEDSAVYLCASSLVALLTSGRAEQYFGPGTRLTVT.

This chain joins TRBV3-1 and TRBJ1-3; D gene ambiguous. The V gene lost 1 base and the J gene lost 0 bases, with 7 bases spanning the gap. Germline V CDR1 and CDR2: LGHDT, YNNKEL (reference sequence). This CDR3 comprises 15 residues. The CDR3 coding sequence is TGTGCCAGCAGCCAAGGACCGAACTCTGGAAACACCATATATTTT. It translates to CASSQGPNSGNTIYF.

This clonotype was observed a handful of times. The V and J genes are TRBV19 and TRBJ1-4; no definite D call. This CDR3 has 14 amino acids. Trimming pared 2 bases from V and 2 bases from J, leaving 6 bases between. Per the germline V gene, CDR1 is LNHDA and CDR2 is SQIVND (reference sequence). CDR3 amino acids: CASSIMTTNEKLFF. The CDR3, as DNA: TGTGCCAGTAGTATAATGACGACTAATGAAAAACTGTTTTTT.

This clonotype was seen many times. J is TRBJ2-3 and V is TRBV29-1, with TRBD1 matching over 8 bases. This CDR3 has 14 amino acids. V shed 6 bases and J 0 bases; nucleotides not matched to a gene: 5. Germline CDR1 is SQVTM and CDR2 is ANQGSEA. Here the CDR3 reads CSVWDRRSTDTQYF. The CDR3 DNA sequence: TGCAGCGTATGGGACAGGCGAAGCACAGATACGCAGTATTTT.

V and J are TRBV27 and TRBJ2-1; TRBD2 aligns across 13 bases. The V gene's germline CDR1 is MNHEY and CDR2 SMNVEV (reference sequence). This CDR3 region has 18 residues. With 5 bases clipped from V and 2 bases from J, the junction kept 9 bases outside the gene matches. This CDR3 reads CASSPLLAGGPPYNEQFF. The DNA of the CDR3 is TGTGCCAGCAGTCCGCTACTAGCGGGAGGGCCCCCCTACAATGAGCAGTTCTTC.

This clonotype was picked up many times. V usage is TRBV6-4 and J usage is TRBJ2-1; 8 positions agree with TRBD2. Germline V gene sequence: CDR1 MRHNA, CDR2 SNTAGT. V lost 3 bases to trimming and J lost 6 bases; unmatched junction nucleotides: 1. This CDR3 comprises 13 residues. This CDR3 reads CASSEREANEQFF. The CDR3 region has the DNA TGTGCCAGCAGTGAGCGGGAGGCCAATGAGCAGTTCTTC.

The CDR3 coding sequence is TGTGCCAGCAGCCCCCTTGAGGCTAGCGGGGGGGGCACTGACGATGGGCAGTTCTTC. This sequence encodes CASSPLEASGGGTDDGQFF. The V and J genes are TRBV7-9 and TRBJ2-1; 12 bases fit TRBD2. Germline lookup yields CDR1 SEHNR and CDR2 FQNEAQ (reference sequence). CDR3 length: 19 residues. V lost 5 bases to trimming and J lost 12 bases; unmatched junction nucleotides: 23.

This clonotype was seen many times. The chain is built from TRBV6-6 and TRBJ2-5, with D possibly being TRBD1 or TRBD2 (5 bases each). The CDR3 totals 13 residues. Germline lookup yields CDR1 MNHNY and CDR2 SVGAGI (reference sequence). Trimming left V 2 bases short and J 5 bases short, with 9 bases between. Here the CDR3 reads CASSYVGTETQYF. CDR3 bases: TGTGCCAGCAGTTACGTAGGGACCGAGACCCAGTACTTC.

This clonotype was observed at least ten times. The chain has TRBV27 and TRBJ1-1; possible D gene TRBD1, 5 bases. The CDR3 consists of 14 residues. From germline, CDR1 is MNHEY and CDR2 SMNVEV (reference sequence). Trimming left V 5 bases short and J 8 bases short, with 18 bases between. Here the CDR3 reads CASSTLSQGGEAFF. As DNA, the CDR3 is TGTGCCAGCAGTACCCTCTCCCAGGGAGGAGAAGCTTTCTTT.

This clonotype was picked up many times. This sequence joins TRBV30 and TRBJ2-1; no reliable D call. V lost 5 bases and J 4 bases, leaving 12 bases between the germline ends. The germline V gene encodes CDR1 GTSNPN and CDR2 SVGIG (reference sequence). The CDR3 sequence is 13 residues long. The CDR3 nucleotides are TGTGCCTGGGGAGTGCACGCTTACAATGAGCAGTTCTTC. Amino acid sequence: CAWGVHAYNEQFF.

This clonotype was seen a few times. The rearrangement links TRBV5-1 to TRBJ2-7, with TRBD1 matching 9 bases. This CDR3 is 16 amino acids long. Germline V gene data show CDR1 as SGHRS and CDR2 as YFSETQ. J lost 0 bases, V lost 3 bases, and 7 bases had no gene match. The CDR3 here is CASSSFGTGNSYEQYF. CDR3 in DNA: TGCGCCAGCAGCTCCTTCGGGACAGGGAACTCCTACGAGCAGTACTTC.

This sequence joins TRBV13 and TRBJ1-1, with D possibly TRBD1 on 5 matching bases. This CDR3 contains 15 residues. With 3 bases removed from V and 7 bases from J, the gap between germline ends came to 18 bases. Germline V CDR1 and CDR2: PRHDT, FYEKMQ (reference sequence). The DNA for the CDR3 is TGTGCCAGCAGCTTCTTTCTTACGGGGGTTGGTGAAGCTTTCTTT. Translating gives CASSFFLTGVGEAFF.

This clonotype has a count of ten or more. This chain uses TRBV30 with TRBJ1-1; D not certain. The CDR3 is made up of 13 amino acids. V lost 7 bases, J lost 6 bases, and 18 bases lay in between. CDR1 is GTSNPN and CDR2 is SVGIG in the germline V gene (reference sequence). The CDR3, as DNA: TGTGCCTTAACGCTCCGGGCGCGGGCTGAAGCTTTCTTT. It yields the protein CALTLRARAEAFF.